This T cell receptor beta chain was sequenced for a study of blood T cell repertoires in COVID-19. Background on the study: Samples taken during acute and convalescent COVID-19 were collected in the United States, Italy and Spain.

Assay used: immunoSEQ multiplex PCR; TCRdb lists only in-frame clones, some missing. There are about 160,000 clones in the sample; roughly 73% occur only once, and about 3% lies in the top ten. CDR3 length: 15 amino acids. V was cut by 5 bases and J by 4 bases, with 14 bases left in between. Germline V gene sequence: CDR1 KGHDR, CDR2 SFDVKD. The chain links TRBV24-1 to TRBJ2-1, with D perhaps TRBD2 (6 bases). This sequence was found in a man between 65 and 85 years old with acute or convalescent COVID-19. The material sequenced was peripheral blood. DNA of the CDR3: TGTGCCACCAGTGGGAGGGGAAGGTCGTACAATGAGCAGTTCTTC. It specifies CATSGRGRSYNEQFF.